This is a list of T cell receptor beta chains from one sample in a study of CD4 T cells in relation to SARS-CoV-2 and coronaviruses. The antigens these receptors bind are not known. Clones were read by immunoSEQ multiplex PCR, and TCRdb kept only the in-frame ones, dropping some. The top ten hold roughly 22% of the sample, which has about 36,000 clones, over 60% seen once. Sequences were obtained from memory CD4+ T cells from PBMCs, cultured in vitro. All receptors derive from an adult with COVID-19. The CDR3 runs from the conserved cysteine through the conserved F or W. The D gene is left open where the match is weak. Some rows mark clone size as missing; the rest say once, few, many or name a class of expanded clone.

NA	TRBJ2-3	TRBV7-9	NA	CASSSTKPRTGINTDTQYF	TGTGCCAGCAGCTCTACAAAACCACGGACGGGAATCAACACAGATACGCAGTATTTT
NA	TRBJ1-3	TRBV27	NA	CASSLGLGPGNTIYF	TGTGCCAGCAGCCTCGGTTTGGGCCCCGGGAACACCATATATTTT
NA	TRBJ2-1	TRBV5-1	TRBD1	CASTGTGANEQFF	TGCGCCAGCACCGGGACAGGGGCTAATGAGCAGTTCTTC
NA	TRBJ1-1	TRBV28	NA	CASSKPGMGTEAFF	TGTGCCAGCAGTAAACCCGGGATGGGTACTGAAGCTTTCTTT
NA	TRBJ2-7	TRBV4-3	NA	CASSQDVLGDYEQYF	TGCGCCAGCAGCCAAGATGTATTAGGAGACTACGAGCAGTACTTC
NA	TRBJ2-1	TRBV11-2	NA	CASSLRSLDEQFF	TGTGCCAGCAGCTTACGTTCGCTCGATGAGCAGTTCTTC
NA	TRBJ2-3	TRBV5-1	TRBD2	CASSGGLAGKGTDTQYF	TGCGCCAGCAGCGGTGGACTAGCGGGTAAGGGCACAGATACGCAGTATTTT
NA	TRBJ2-7	TRBV2	TRBD1	CASRDRDGEQYF	TGTGCCAGCAGGGACAGGGACGGCGAGCAGTACTTC
NA	TRBJ2-7	TRBV15	TRBD1	CATSRDVGTGGSEQYF	TGTGCCACCAGCAGAGATGTCGGGACAGGGGGATCCGAGCAGTACTTC
NA	TRBJ2-7	TRBV5-6	TRBD1	CASSPLTGTGGGSTYEQYF	TGTGCCAGCAGTCCCCTAACCGGGACAGGGGGCGGGAGCACGTACGAGCAGTACTTC
once	TRBJ1-2	TRBV19	TRBD1	CASSGSGTELSSGGYTF	TGTGCCAGTAGTGGGTCCGGGACAGAATTATCCTCCGGGGGCTACACCTTC
NA	TRBJ1-6	TRBV7-9	NA	CASSSNNSPLHF	TGTGCCAGCAGCTCAAATAATTCACCCCTCCACTTT
NA	TRBJ2-7	TRBV7-8	TRBD1	CASSWQGQGNEQYF	TGTGCCAGCAGTTGGCAGGGACAGGGCAACGAGCAGTACTTC
NA	TRBJ2-3	TRBV14	TRBD1	CASSPGGAQYF	TGTGCCAGCAGCCCAGGGGGCGCGCAGTATTTT
medium-sized	TRBJ2-2	TRBV30	NA	CAWSVMSGNTGELFF	TGTGCCTGGAGTGTAATGTCAGGGAACACCGGGGAGCTGTTTTTT
NA	TRBJ2-1	TRBV30	TRBD2	CAWRDPGTSRGNEQFF	TGTGCCTGGAGGGATCCCGGGACTAGCAGGGGGAATGAGCAGTTCTTC
NA	TRBJ2-1	TRBV28	TRBD2	CASSLTFHWGLEAGGNHNEQFF	TGTGCCAGCAGTTTAACCTTCCACTGGGGTCTTGAAGCGGGAGGGAATCATAATGAGCAGTTCTTC
once	TRBJ2-5	TRBV27	NA	CASSLMTGETQYF	TGTGCCAGCAGTTTGATGACTGGGGAGACCCAGTACTTC
NA	TRBJ2-7	TRBV6-5	TRBD1	CASKFGQGSDEQYF	TGTGCCAGCAAATTTGGACAGGGTAGCGACGAGCAGTACTTC
few	TRBJ2-7	TRBV6-1	TRBD1	CASSERGQVRSYEQYF	TGTGCCAGCAGTGAAAGGGGACAGGTAAGATCCTACGAGCAGTACTTC
few	TRBJ2-5	TRBV7-9	NA	CASSFLETQYF	TGTGCCAGCAGCTTCTTGGAGACCCAGTACTTC
NA	TRBJ2-7	TRBV3-1/TRBV3-2	NA	CASSQGVLSYEQYF	TGTGCCAGCAGCCAAGGTGTCTTGTCCTACGAGCAGTACTTC
NA	TRBJ2-1	TRBV28	NA	CASLEGHGSYNEQFF	TGTGCCAGCCTGGAGGGACATGGCTCCTACAATGAGCAGTTCTTC
NA	TRBJ1-2	TRBV6-6	NA	CASSYFQEVSNYGYTF	TGTGCCAGCAGTTACTTCCAGGAGGTATCTAACTATGGCTACACCTTC
NA	TRBJ2-2	TRBV19	NA	CASTILPEAAGELFF	TGTGCCAGTACTATCCTCCCCGAGGCGGCCGGGGAGCTGTTTTTT
NA	TRBJ1-4	TRBV5-1	NA	CASRIGQLNEKLFF	TGCGCCAGCCGGATTGGACAGTTAAACGAAAAACTGTTTTTT
NA	TRBJ2-5	TRBV29-1	NA	CSVERGGETQYF	TGCAGCGTTGAGAGAGGGGGGGAGACCCAGTACTTC
NA	TRBJ2-1	TRBV5-6	TRBD2	CASSLTAGDYNEQFF	TGTGCCAGCAGCTTGACAGCGGGAGACTACAATGAGCAGTTCTTC
NA	TRBJ2-5	TRBV5-1	NA	CASSLVGRVGWETQYF	TGCGCCAGCAGCTTGGTCGGCAGGGTGGGCTGGGAGACCCAGTACTTC
NA	TRBJ2-5	TRBV6-5	TRBD2	CASSYEASGSKETQYF	TGTGCCAGCAGTTATGAAGCTAGCGGGAGCAAAGAGACCCAGTACTTC
few	TRBJ2-5	TRBV7-3	TRBD2	CATIAGEETQYF	TGTGCCACCATAGCGGGAGAAGAGACCCAGTACTTC
NA	TRBJ2-7	TRBV6-6	TRBD1	CASSRGTGGSYEQYF	TGTGCCAGCAGTAGGGGGACAGGGGGTTCCTACGAGCAGTACTTC
NA	TRBJ2-1	TRBV19	TRBD2	CASSGTTSGRDNEQFF	TGTGCCAGTAGTGGGACGACTAGCGGGAGGGACAATGAGCAGTTCTTC
once	TRBJ2-7	TRBV18	NA	CASSPSRNGEQYF	TGTGCCAGCTCACCCTCTAGAAACGGCGAGCAGTACTTC
NA	TRBJ2-7	TRBV28	NA	CASSFPRGRGLSSYEQYF	TGTGCCAGCAGTTTCCCCAGGGGGAGGGGACTAAGCTCCTACGAGCAGTACTTC
NA	TRBJ2-5	TRBV27	NA	CASSPLEGIEETQYF	TGTGCCAGCAGTCCGCTAGAGGGTATTGAAGAGACCCAGTACTTC
NA	TRBJ2-2	TRBV5-6	TRBD1	CASSSGTGRTGELFF	TGTGCCAGCAGCTCGGGGACAGGCAGAACCGGGGAGCTGTTTTTT
NA	TRBJ2-1	TRBV29-1	TRBD2	CSAPSGYNEQFF	TGCAGCGCCCCTAGCGGATACAATGAGCAGTTCTTC
NA	TRBJ1-4	TRBV5-1	NA	CASSLAGGGNEKLFF	TGCGCCAGCAGCTTGGCCGGAGGGGGTAATGAAAAACTGTTTTTT
NA	TRBJ2-3	TRBV7-9	TRBD2	CASSLGLVIGYSSTDTQYF	TGTGCCAGCAGCCTGGGACTAGTTATAGGGTATTCTAGCACAGATACGCAGTATTTT
NA	TRBJ2-1	TRBV4-2	NA	CASSQDGQAAYNEQFF	TGTGCCAGCAGCCAAGATGGCCAAGCGGCCTACAATGAGCAGTTCTTC
medium-sized	TRBJ2-3	TRBV6-4	TRBD2	CASSERETDTQYF	TGTGCCAGCAGTGAGCGGGAGACAGATACGCAGTATTTT
few	TRBJ2-7	TRBV7-2	TRBD2	CASSDTSGSRYEQYF	TGTGCCAGCAGCGACACTAGCGGGAGTCGCTACGAGCAGTACTTC
NA	TRBJ2-1	TRBV4-3	TRBD2	CASSQVGSSGIRNEQFF	TGCGCCAGCAGCCAAGTAGGTAGTAGCGGGATAAGGAATGAGCAGTTCTTC
NA	TRBJ2-6	TRBV7-3	NA	CASSLAGGSGANVLTF	TGTGCCAGCAGCCTGGCAGGCGGCTCTGGGGCCAACGTCCTGACTTTC
few	TRBJ2-2	TRBV5-1	NA	CASSPFPGELFF	TGCGCCAGCAGCCCCTTTCCCGGGGAGCTGTTTTTT
NA	TRBJ1-2	TRBV5-4	NA	CASSLERGGNGYTF	TGTGCCAGCAGCTTGGAAAGGGGAGGGAACGGCTACACCTTC
few	TRBJ2-1	TRBV19	TRBD2	CASREGGSSYNEQFF	TGTGCCAGTAGAGAAGGCGGGAGCTCCTACAATGAGCAGTTCTTC
NA	TRBJ1-1	TRBV5-8	NA	CASSGGDSLVSVF	TGTGCCAGCAGCGGCGGGGATTCGCTGGTGAGTGTCTTT
NA	TRBJ1-6	TRBV28	NA	CASRFSYNSPLHF	TGTGCCAGCCGGTTCTCCTATAATTCACCCCTCCACTTT
NA	TRBJ2-1	TRBV15	NA	CATSRDLSNEQFF	TGTGCCACCAGCAGAGATCTCTCCAATGAGCAGTTCTTC
once	TRBJ2-3	TRBV24-1	TRBD2	CATSGLAGTDTQYF	TGTGCCACCAGTGGGCTAGCGGGGACAGATACGCAGTATTTT
NA	TRBJ2-3	TRBV10-3	NA	CAISDAAGYTDTQYF	TGTGCCATCAGTGACGCGGCAGGGTACACAGATACGCAGTATTTT
few	TRBJ2-1	TRBV9	TRBD2	CASSPGTSRFNEQFF	TGTGCCAGCAGCCCCGGGACTAGCCGTTTCAATGAGCAGTTCTTC